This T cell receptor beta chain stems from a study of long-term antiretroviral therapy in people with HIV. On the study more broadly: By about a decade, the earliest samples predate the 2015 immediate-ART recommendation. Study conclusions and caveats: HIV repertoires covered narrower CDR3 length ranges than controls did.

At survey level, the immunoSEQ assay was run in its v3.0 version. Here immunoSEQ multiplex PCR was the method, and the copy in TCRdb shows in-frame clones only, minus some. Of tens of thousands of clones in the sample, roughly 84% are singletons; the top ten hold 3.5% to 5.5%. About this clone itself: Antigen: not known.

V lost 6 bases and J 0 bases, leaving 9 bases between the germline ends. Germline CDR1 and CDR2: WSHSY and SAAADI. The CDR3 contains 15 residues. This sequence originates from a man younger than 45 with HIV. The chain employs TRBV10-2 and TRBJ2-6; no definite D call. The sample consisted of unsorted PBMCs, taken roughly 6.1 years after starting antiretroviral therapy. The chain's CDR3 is CASSLVLSGANVLTF. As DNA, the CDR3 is TGCGCCAGCAGCCTAGTGCTCTCTGGGGCCAACGTCCTGACTTTC.